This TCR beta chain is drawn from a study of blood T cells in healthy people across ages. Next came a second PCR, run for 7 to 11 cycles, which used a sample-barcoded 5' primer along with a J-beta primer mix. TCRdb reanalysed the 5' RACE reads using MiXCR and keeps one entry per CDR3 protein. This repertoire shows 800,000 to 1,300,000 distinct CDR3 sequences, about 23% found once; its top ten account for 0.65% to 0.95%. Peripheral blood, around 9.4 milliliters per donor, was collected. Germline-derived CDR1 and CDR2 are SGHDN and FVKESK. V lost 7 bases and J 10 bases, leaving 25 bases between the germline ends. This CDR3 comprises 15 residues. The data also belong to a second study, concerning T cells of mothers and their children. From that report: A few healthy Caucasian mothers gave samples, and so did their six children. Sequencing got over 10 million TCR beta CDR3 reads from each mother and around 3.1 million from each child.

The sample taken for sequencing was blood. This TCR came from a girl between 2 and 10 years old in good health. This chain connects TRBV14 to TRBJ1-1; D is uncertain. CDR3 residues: CASNLVTTTTTGAFF. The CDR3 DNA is TGTGCCAGCAACCTCGTGACAACGACGACAACCGGAGCTTTCTTT. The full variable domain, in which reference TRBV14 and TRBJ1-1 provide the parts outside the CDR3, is EAGVTQFPSHSVIEKGQTVTLRCDPISGHDNLYWYRRVMGKEIKFLLHFVKESKQDESGMPNNRFLAERTGGTYSTLKVQPAELEDSGVYFCASNLVTTTTTGAFFGQGTRLTVV.